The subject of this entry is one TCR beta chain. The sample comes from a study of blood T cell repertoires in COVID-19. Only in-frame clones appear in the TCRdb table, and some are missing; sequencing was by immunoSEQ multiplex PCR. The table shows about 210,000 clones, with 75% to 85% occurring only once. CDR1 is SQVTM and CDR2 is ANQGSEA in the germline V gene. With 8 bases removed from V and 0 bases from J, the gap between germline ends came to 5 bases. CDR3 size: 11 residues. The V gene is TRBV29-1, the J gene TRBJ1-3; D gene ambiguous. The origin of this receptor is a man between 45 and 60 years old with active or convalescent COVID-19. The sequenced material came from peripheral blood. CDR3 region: CSFHSGNTIYF. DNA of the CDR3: TGCAGCTTTCACTCTGGAAACACCATATATTTT.